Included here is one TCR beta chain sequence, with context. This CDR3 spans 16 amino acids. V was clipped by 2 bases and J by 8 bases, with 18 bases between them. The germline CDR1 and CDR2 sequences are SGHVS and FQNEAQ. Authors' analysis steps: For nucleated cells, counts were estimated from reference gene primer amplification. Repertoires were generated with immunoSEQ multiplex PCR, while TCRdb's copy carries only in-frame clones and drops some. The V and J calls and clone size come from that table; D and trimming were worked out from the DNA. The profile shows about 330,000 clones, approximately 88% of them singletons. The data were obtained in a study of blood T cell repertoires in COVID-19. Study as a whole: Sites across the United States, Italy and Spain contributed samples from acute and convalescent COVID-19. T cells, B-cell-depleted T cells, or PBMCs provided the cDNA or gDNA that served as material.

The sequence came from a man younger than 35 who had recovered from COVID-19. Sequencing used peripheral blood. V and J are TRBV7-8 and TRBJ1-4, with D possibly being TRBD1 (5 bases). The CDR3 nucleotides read TGTGCCAGCAGCTTAACCCGGTGGGGGGTTCGCGAAAAACTGTTTTTT. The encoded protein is CASSLTRWGVREKLFF.